This T cell receptor beta chain was captured by sequencing in a study of CD8 T cells in ankylosing spondylitis (TCRdb year 2017). Study-level background: T cell receptor beta repertoires were profiled in healthy donors and ankylosing spondylitis patients so that disease-linked TCR variants could be found. The full study cohort was made up of under 30 ankylosing spondylitis patients and 108 healthy donors. Peripheral blood samples were taken, and synovial fluid was additionally collected from ankylosing spondylitis patients. The research as a whole found: Significant enrichment of the disease-linked clones was reported in matched synovial fluid samples from ankylosing spondylitis patients. Some motif variants were previously reported in synovial fluid and blood of reactive arthritis patients, suggesting common disease-initiation mechanisms. Blood from ankylosing spondylitis patients appeared to be characterized by a TCR beta motif composed of eight highly homologous amino acid variants. In peripheral blood, the disease-linked clones were found at relatively low frequencies and had a CD8+ phenotype.

The CDR3 runs 15 amino acids, cysteine and phenylalanine included. The CDR3 DNA has 45 bases and is translated from base 1. V and J lose 4 bases and 4 bases, and a span of 14 bases separates them. CDR1 and CDR2 (ENHRY, SYGVKD) derive from the germline V gene. TCRdb lists the instrument as Illumina HiSeq 2500. Quantitative 5'-RACE with molecular barcodes was used to prepare TCR beta libraries. From the authors' description of their analysis: A new computational method based on a probabilistic model of VDJ rearrangement was used to identify disease-linked TCR variants. Using fastp at Q25 and MiXCR, TCRdb reprocessed the public reads and kept productive beta chains. Rows merge per CDR3 protein into single entries with the most common DNA and genes. These V and J calls originate from TCRdb's pipeline instead of the authors' own analysis. The sample profile shows 300,000 to 350,000 distinct CDR3 sequences; about 20% of them were found once. The ten top clones hold 3.5% to 4.5% of the sample.

In regard to this clonotype: Its target antigen remains unknown. No much larger clone is present one base from it, and per-base qualities are unavailable.

The specimen sequenced was blood, either unsorted or a sorted T cell fraction (not recorded which). Here the chain combines TRBV10-3 and TRBJ2-1; a tentative D call is TRBD2 (6 bases match). The source is a female donor with ankylosing spondylitis or in good health (not recorded which). The CDR3 region has the sequence CAISGGLGGYNEQFF. Here is the DNA: TGTGCCATCAGTGGGGGCCTGGGGGGTTACAATGAGCAGTTCTTC.